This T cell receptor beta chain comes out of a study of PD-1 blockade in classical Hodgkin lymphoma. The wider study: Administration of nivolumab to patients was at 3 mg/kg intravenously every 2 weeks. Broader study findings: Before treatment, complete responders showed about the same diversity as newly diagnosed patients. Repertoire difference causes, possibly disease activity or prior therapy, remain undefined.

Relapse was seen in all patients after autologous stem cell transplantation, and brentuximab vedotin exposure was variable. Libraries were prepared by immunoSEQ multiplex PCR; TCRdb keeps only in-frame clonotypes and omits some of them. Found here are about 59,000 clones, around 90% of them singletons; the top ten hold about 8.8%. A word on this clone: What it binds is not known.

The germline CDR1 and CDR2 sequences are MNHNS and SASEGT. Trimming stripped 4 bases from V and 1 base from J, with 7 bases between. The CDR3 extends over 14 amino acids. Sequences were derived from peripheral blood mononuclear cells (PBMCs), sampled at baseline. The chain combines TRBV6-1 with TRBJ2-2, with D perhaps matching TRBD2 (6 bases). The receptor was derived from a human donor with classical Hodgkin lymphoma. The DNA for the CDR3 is TGTGCCAGCAGTGGGGGACTGAACACCGGGGAGCTGTTTTTT. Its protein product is CASSGGLNTGELFF.